These T cell receptor beta chains were read from a single sample in a study of T cell repertoires in cytomegalovirus infection. The antigens for these receptors are not known. TCRdb ran MiXCR on the reads and lists one entry per CDR3 protein. The sample holds some 110,000 distinct CDR3 sequences, 9.5% to 13% seen once. Material for sequencing was PBMCs, sequenced either directly or after in vitro stimulation (not recorded which). The receptors here all came from a human donor in good health (CMV status not recorded). Some clones in this sample may be carry-over from other donors' samples. CDR3s include the opening cysteine and the closing phenylalanine or tryptophan. Each record gives: J gene, V gene, CDR3 protein.

j_call: TRBJ2-3
v_call: TRBV7-2
cdr3_aa: CASSFSLRWKTDTQYF

j_call: TRBJ2-7
v_call: TRBV12-3/TRBV12-4
cdr3_aa: CASSFSSGRAAGYEQYF

j_call: TRBJ2-1
v_call: TRBV19
cdr3_aa: CASGGGGTPLGEQFF

j_call: TRBJ1-1
v_call: TRBV27
cdr3_aa: CASSWGRGQKDTEAFF

j_call: TRBJ2-7
v_call: TRBV14
cdr3_aa: CASSQDQGGYEQYF

j_call: TRBJ2-3
v_call: TRBV20-1
cdr3_aa: CSATSGSGADTQYF

j_call: TRBJ2-7
v_call: TRBV11-2
cdr3_aa: CASSFVLTYEQYF

j_call: TRBJ2-1
v_call: TRBV29-1
cdr3_aa: CSVEEFSYNEQFF

j_call: TRBJ2-7
v_call: TRBV7-2
cdr3_aa: CASSLGAGVFYEQYF

j_call: TRBJ2-7
v_call: TRBV28
cdr3_aa: CASHRSGDTALYEQYF

j_call: TRBJ2-1
v_call: TRBV5-1
cdr3_aa: CASSPGLAGGVNEQFF

j_call: TRBJ1-4
v_call: TRBV7-9
cdr3_aa: CASSSGDATNEKLFF

j_call: TRBJ2-2
v_call: TRBV5-4
cdr3_aa: CAGTGTSGRGTGELFF

j_call: TRBJ2-7
v_call: TRBV28
cdr3_aa: CASSSGQGLQYF

j_call: TRBJ2-2
v_call: TRBV19
cdr3_aa: CARSRDANTGELFF

j_call: TRBJ2-1
v_call: TRBV7-9
cdr3_aa: CASSFRAEGNNEQFF

j_call: TRBJ1-5
v_call: TRBV7-2
cdr3_aa: CASSLDLYQPQHF

j_call: TRBJ2-1
v_call: TRBV7-9
cdr3_aa: CASSSSGNSWGEQFF

j_call: TRBJ2-4
v_call: TRBV20-1
cdr3_aa: CSANLWSDIQYF

j_call: TRBJ1-4
v_call: TRBV12-3/TRBV12-4
cdr3_aa: CASSWQKGGGEKLFF

j_call: TRBJ2-1
v_call: TRBV2
cdr3_aa: CASTLARSYNEQFF

j_call: TRBJ1-2
v_call: TRBV27
cdr3_aa: CASSSPIKGANYGYTF

j_call: TRBJ2-7
v_call: TRBV27
cdr3_aa: CASSWREGTYEQYF

j_call: TRBJ1-1
v_call: TRBV10-3
cdr3_aa: CAISDSLNTEAFF

j_call: TRBJ1-5
v_call: TRBV7-8
cdr3_aa: CASSPGRSSNQPQHF

j_call: TRBJ2-1
v_call: TRBV5-4
cdr3_aa: CASGGLADNEQFF

j_call: TRBJ1-5
v_call: TRBV7-2
cdr3_aa: CASSLGDQPQHF

j_call: TRBJ1-2
v_call: TRBV3-1
cdr3_aa: CASSHRDSGYTF

j_call: TRBJ2-2
v_call: TRBV12-3/TRBV12-4
cdr3_aa: CACNDATSGYTGELFF

j_call: TRBJ1-2
v_call: TRBV5-4
cdr3_aa: CASSFPPTGNYGYTF

j_call: TRBJ2-7
v_call: TRBV7-3
cdr3_aa: CASSQQPGQGSYEQYF

j_call: TRBJ1-1
v_call: TRBV7-9
cdr3_aa: CASSLGQFGTNTEAFF

j_call: TRBJ2-5
v_call: TRBV19
cdr3_aa: CASKVGGAGEETQYF

j_call: TRBJ2-7
v_call: TRBV7-9
cdr3_aa: CASSPSPGTSGSRSYEQYF

j_call: TRBJ1-5
v_call: TRBV12-3/TRBV12-4
cdr3_aa: CASSKNWDHQPQHF

j_call: TRBJ1-1
v_call: TRBV10-2
cdr3_aa: CASSEPRVGLNTEAFF

j_call: TRBJ2-5
v_call: TRBV7-8
cdr3_aa: CASSLRLAGQETQYF

j_call: TRBJ2-3
v_call: TRBV7-8
cdr3_aa: CASSLAASGATDTQYF

j_call: TRBJ1-3
v_call: TRBV30
cdr3_aa: CAWSTGGFLSGNTIYF

j_call: TRBJ2-2
v_call: TRBV3-1
cdr3_aa: CASSQEDRAKGELFF

j_call: TRBJ2-5
v_call: TRBV19
cdr3_aa: CASNTPREETQYF

j_call: TRBJ1-2
v_call: TRBV7-2
cdr3_aa: CASSLGSGGYTF

j_call: TRBJ2-7
v_call: TRBV27
cdr3_aa: CASRSSFYEQYF

j_call: TRBJ2-1
v_call: TRBV7-2
cdr3_aa: CASSLAGVSNEQFF

j_call: TRBJ2-5
v_call: TRBV7-2
cdr3_aa: CASHDRIQETQYF

j_call: TRBJ1-1
v_call: TRBV7-2
cdr3_aa: CASREGTEAFF

j_call: TRBJ1-5
v_call: TRBV19
cdr3_aa: CASSMDRVKQPQHF

j_call: TRBJ1-1
v_call: TRBV6-5
cdr3_aa: CASRLAAGGYTEAFF

j_call: TRBJ2-2
v_call: TRBV11-3
cdr3_aa: CASSPGTGSTGELFF

j_call: TRBJ2-6
v_call: TRBV11-2
cdr3_aa: CASSFRGSGANVLTF

j_call: TRBJ2-1
v_call: TRBV29-1
cdr3_aa: CSVAQSYNEQFF